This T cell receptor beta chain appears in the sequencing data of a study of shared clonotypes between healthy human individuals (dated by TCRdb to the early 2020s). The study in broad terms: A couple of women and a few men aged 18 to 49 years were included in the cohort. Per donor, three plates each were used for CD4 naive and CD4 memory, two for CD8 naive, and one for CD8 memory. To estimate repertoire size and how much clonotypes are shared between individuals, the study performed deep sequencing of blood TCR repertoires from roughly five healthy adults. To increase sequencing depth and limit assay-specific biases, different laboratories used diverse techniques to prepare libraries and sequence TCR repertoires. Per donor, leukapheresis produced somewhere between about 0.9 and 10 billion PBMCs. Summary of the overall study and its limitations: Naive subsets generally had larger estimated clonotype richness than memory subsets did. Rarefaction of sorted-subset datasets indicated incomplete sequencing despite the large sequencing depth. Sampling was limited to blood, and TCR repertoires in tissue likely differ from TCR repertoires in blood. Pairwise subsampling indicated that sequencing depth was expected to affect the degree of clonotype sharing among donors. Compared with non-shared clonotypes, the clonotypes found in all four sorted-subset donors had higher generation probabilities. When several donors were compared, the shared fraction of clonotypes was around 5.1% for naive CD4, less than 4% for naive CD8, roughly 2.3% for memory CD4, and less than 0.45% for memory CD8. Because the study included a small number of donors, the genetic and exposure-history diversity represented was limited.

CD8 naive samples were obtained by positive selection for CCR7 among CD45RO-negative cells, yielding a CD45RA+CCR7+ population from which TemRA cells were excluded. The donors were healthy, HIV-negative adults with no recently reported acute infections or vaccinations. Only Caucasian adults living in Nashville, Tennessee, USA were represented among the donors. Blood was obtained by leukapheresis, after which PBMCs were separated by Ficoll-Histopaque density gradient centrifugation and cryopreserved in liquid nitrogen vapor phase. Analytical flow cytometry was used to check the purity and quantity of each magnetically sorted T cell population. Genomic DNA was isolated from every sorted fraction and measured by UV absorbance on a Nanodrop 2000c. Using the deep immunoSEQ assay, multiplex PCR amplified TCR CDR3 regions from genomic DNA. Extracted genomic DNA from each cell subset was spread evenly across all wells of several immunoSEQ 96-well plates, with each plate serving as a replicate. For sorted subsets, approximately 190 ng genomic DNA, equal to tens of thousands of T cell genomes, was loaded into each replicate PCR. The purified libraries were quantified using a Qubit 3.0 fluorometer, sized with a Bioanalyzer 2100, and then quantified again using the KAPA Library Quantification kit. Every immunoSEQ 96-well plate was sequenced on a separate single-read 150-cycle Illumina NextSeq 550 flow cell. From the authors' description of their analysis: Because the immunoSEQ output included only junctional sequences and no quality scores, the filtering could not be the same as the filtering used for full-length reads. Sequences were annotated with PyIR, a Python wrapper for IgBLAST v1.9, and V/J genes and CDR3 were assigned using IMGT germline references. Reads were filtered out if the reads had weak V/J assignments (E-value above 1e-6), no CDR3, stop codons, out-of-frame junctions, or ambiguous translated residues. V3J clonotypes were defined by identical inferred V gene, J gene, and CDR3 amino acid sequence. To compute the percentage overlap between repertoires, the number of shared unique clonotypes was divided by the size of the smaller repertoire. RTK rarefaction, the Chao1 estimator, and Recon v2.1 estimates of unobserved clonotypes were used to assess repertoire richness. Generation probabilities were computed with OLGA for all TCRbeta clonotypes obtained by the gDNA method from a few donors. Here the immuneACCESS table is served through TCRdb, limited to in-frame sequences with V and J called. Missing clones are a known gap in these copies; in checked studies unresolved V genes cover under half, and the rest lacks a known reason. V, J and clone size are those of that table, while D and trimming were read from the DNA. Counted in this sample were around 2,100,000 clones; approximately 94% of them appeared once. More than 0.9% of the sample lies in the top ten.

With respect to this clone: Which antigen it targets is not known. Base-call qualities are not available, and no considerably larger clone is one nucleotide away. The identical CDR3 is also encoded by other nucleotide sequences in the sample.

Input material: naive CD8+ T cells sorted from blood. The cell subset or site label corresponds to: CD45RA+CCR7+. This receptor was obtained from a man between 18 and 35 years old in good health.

The CDR3 reads as follows: CASSPGTTGELFF. The DNA sequence reads TGTGCCAGCAGCCCGGGGACGACCGGGGAGCTGTTTTTT. The chain is assembled from TRBV7-2 and TRBJ2-2; the D gene could be TRBD1 or TRBD2, each one agreeing over 5 bases. CDR1 is given as SGHTA and CDR2 as FQGNSA, both from the germline V gene. V loses 5 bases, J loses 5 bases, and the germline ends lie 9 bases apart. The CDR3, cysteine through phenylalanine, is 13 amino acids long. Only CDR3 DNA is held: 39 bases, read in frame from base 1.